The 17 T cell receptor beta chains presented below share a single source sample, sequenced in a study of T cell responses to AZD1222 COVID-19 vaccine. TCRdb keeps only in-frame clones here, not all; method: immunoSEQ multiplex PCR. This table holds roughly 100,000 clones, about 85% found once. Material: peripheral blood, obtained 28 days after the second AZD1222 dose. These receptors came from an adult who received the AZD1222 COVID-19 vaccine.

The gene calls are TRBV7-2 and TRBJ1-2; no clear D gene. V was trimmed by 5 bases and J by 8 bases, leaving 9 bases between them. The CDR3 contains 11 residues. Germline CDR1 reads SGHTA; CDR2 reads FQGNSA. The CDR3 here is CASSRGRGYTF. The CDR3 bases are TGTGCCAGCAGCAGAGGGCGCGGCTACACCTTC.

V and J are TRBV19 and TRBJ2-7; 14 bases are shared with TRBD2. The CDR3 sequence is 18 residues long. CDR1 and CDR2 (germline): LNHDA, SQIVND (reference sequence). After removal of 1 base from V and 3 bases from J, the junction contained 8 bases not matched to a gene. For the CDR3, the DNA is TGTGCCAGTAGTATAGGCGGGACTAGCGGGAGATATCTCTACGAGCAGTACTTC. Translation: CASSIGGTSGRYLYEQYF.

The chain has TRBV19 and TRBJ2-3, with D perhaps matching TRBD2 (5 bases). With 5 bases removed from V and 2 bases from J, the gap between germline ends came to 17 bases. This CDR3 comprises 16 residues. Germline V gene sequence: CDR1 LNHDA, CDR2 SQIVND (reference sequence). CDR3 DNA sequence: TGTGCCAGTAGTCCTGCGAGAGCGGTAATCACAGATACGCAGTATTTT. As protein: CASSPARAVITDTQYF.

The rearrangement uses TRBV4-2 and TRBJ2-3; D might be TRBD1 or TRBD2, each matching 6 bases. Between the trimmed V and J ends, which lost 1 base and 6 bases, there was a span of 14 bases. CDR1 LGHNA and CDR2 YNFKEQ come from the germline V gene. The CDR3 runs 15 residues. CDR3 sequence: CASSQGTGADDTQYF. CDR3 DNA sequence: TGTGCCAGCAGCCAAGGTACGGGGGCTGATGATACGCAGTATTTT.

V usage is TRBV11-2 and J usage is TRBJ2-1, with TRBD2 identical over 9 bases. Unmatched junction bases numbered 3, after V lost 5 bases and J lost 4 bases. Germline V lookup: CDR1 SGHAT, CDR2 FQNNGV. This CDR3 contains 14 residues. CDR3 region: CASSPSGVYNEQFF. The CDR3, as DNA: TGTGCCAGCAGCCCTAGCGGGGTTTACAATGAGCAGTTCTTC.

The rearrangement links TRBV19 to TRBJ2-7; D gene uncertain. Germline loops: CDR1 LNHDA, CDR2 SQIVND (reference sequence). Between the trimmed V and J ends, which lost 6 bases and 0 bases, there was a span of 15 bases. The CDR3 length is 15 residues. DNA of the CDR3: TGTGCCAGTAGACATAAGACTGGAAGCTCCTACGAGCAGTACTTC. As protein: CASRHKTGSSYEQYF.

V usage is TRBV3-1 (or the pseudogene TRBV3-2) and J usage is TRBJ2-1; no reliable D call. V dropped 0 bases and J dropped 8 bases, with 11 bases sitting between them. The CDR3 extends over 14 amino acids. Germline V lookup: CDR1 LGHDT, CDR2 YNNKEL (reference sequence). CDR3 loop: CASSQDRSSHEQFF. CDR3 in DNA: TGTGCCAGCAGCCAAGACCGCTCCTCCCATGAGCAGTTCTTC.

This clone occurred once. The V gene is TRBV24-1, the J gene TRBJ1-1; maybe TRBD1 (5 bases). With 3 bases removed from V and 1 base from J, the gap between germline ends came to 11 bases. The CDR3 sequence is 15 residues long. Germline-derived CDR1 and CDR2 are KGHDR and SFDVKD. The CDR3 bases are TGTGCCACCAGTGATGGCAGGGCCTGGAACACTGAAGCTTTCTTT. This gives the protein CATSDGRAWNTEAFF.

The V and J genes are TRBV20-1 and TRBJ2-7, with no clear D. The V end lost 3 bases, the J end lost 6 bases, and 9 bases lay between the germline ends. Germline CDR1 reads DFQATT; CDR2 reads SNEGSKA (reference sequence). The CDR3 is 11 residues long. CDR3 loop: CSARDKLEQYF. The CDR3 nucleotides are TGCAGTGCTAGGGATAAACTCGAGCAGTACTTC.

The chain links TRBV9 to TRBJ1-1; no reliable D call. Germline CDR1 reads SGDLS; CDR2 reads YYNGEE. V dropped 4 bases and J dropped 5 bases, with 21 bases sitting between them. The CDR3 extends over 16 amino acids. The CDR3 DNA follows: TGTGCCAGCAGCCCCCTAAGCGATGTGGGAGTAACTGAAGCTTTCTTT. Translation gives CASSPLSDVGVTEAFF.

The chain uses TRBV27 and TRBJ1-1, with D perhaps TRBD1 (6 bases). Germline V gives CDR1 MNHEY, CDR2 SMNVEV (reference sequence). The CDR3 runs to 15 residues. Trimming shortened V by 6 bases and J by 1 base, and 15 bases separated the two germline ends. The CDR3 DNA reads TGTGCCAGCAGCCAGGGGACACTAGAGAACACTGAAGCTTTCTTT. Translating it yields CASSQGTLENTEAFF.

This clone was observed a handful of times. The chain recombines TRBV19 with TRBJ2-7; TRBD1 matches 9 bases. The ends lost 8 bases at V and 4 bases at J; junction bases unmatched: 9. Per germline, CDR1 LNHDA and CDR2 SQIVND (reference sequence). The length of the CDR3 is 14 residues. The CDR3 sequence: CASSHGTGRYEQYF. The CDR3 DNA is TGTGCCAGTTCCCACGGGACAGGGCGATACGAGCAGTACTTC. Variable domain in full (rest from reference TRBV19 and TRBJ2-7): DGGITQSPKYLFRKEGQNVTLSCEQNLNHDAMYWYRQDPGQGLRLIYYSQIVNDFQKGDIAEGYSVSREKKESFPLTVTSAQKNPTAFYLCASSHGTGRYEQYFGPGTRLTVT.

This sequence joins TRBV7-3 and TRBJ2-2; tentative D call: TRBD2 (6 bases). The CDR3 consists of 15 residues. Germline CDR1 SGHTA, CDR2 FQGTGA. V dropped 1 base and J dropped 4 bases, with 10 bases sitting between them. CDR3 DNA sequence: TGTGCCAGCAGCTTAAACATCGGGGGCACCGGGGAGCTGTTTTTT. Residues: CASSLNIGGTGELFF.

The J gene is TRBJ1-2, the V gene TRBV19; D unresolved. CDR3 size: 15 residues. Trimming removed 4 bases from V and 3 bases from J, with 15 bases in between. Per the germline V gene, CDR1 is LNHDA and CDR2 is SQIVND (reference sequence). DNA of the CDR3: TGTGCCAGTAGTACGCCCCTTTTGGGCGACTATGGCTACACCTTC. It codes for CASSTPLLGDYGYTF.

This clone was seen a handful of times. The V and J genes are TRBV29-1 and TRBJ1-2, with a tentative D call TRBD1 (6 bases). CDR1 is SQVTM and CDR2 is ANQGSEA in the germline V gene. The CDR3 covers 14 residues. V was pared by 0 bases and J by 2 bases, with 10 bases between. The CDR3 protein is CSVEDLTGNYGYTF. Written as DNA, the CDR3 is TGCAGCGTTGAAGATCTTACAGGGAACTATGGCTACACCTTC.

This clone was found once. The chain combines TRBV7-2 with TRBJ2-7; TRBD2 aligns across 10 bases. Trimming took 3 bases from V and 4 from J; bases not matched to a gene: 6. The CDR3 consists of 15 residues. CDR1 is SGHTA, CDR2 FQGNSA, per germline. The CDR3 nucleotides are TGTGCCAGCAGCTTCGATAGCGGGAGGAAATACGAGCAGTACTTC. It encodes CASSFDSGRKYEQYF.

The V call is TRBV11-2, the J call TRBJ1-3, with D unclear. The CDR3 spans 16 residues. V was pared by 5 bases and J by 0 bases, with 14 bases between. Germline values: CDR1 SGHAT, CDR2 FQNNGV. For the CDR3, the DNA is TGTGCCAGCAGCGATTATCGACGGACCTCTGGAAACACCATATATTTT. Residues: CASSDYRRTSGNTIYF.